These T cell receptor beta chains were read from a single sample in a study of OX40 agonist ivuxolimab in advanced cancers. Sequenced by immunoSEQ multiplex PCR; TCRdb stores in-frame clones only, minus some. The table includes about 72,000 clones, around 83% detected once. Sequenced here: CD4+ or CD8+ T cells sorted from blood, sampled in a trial of the OX40 agonist ivuxolimab. The receptors here all came from an adult with an advanced solid tumor such as melanoma, head and neck, liver or kidney cancer. CDR3s include the opening cysteine and the closing phenylalanine or tryptophan. A D gene is named only where the DNA matches it firmly. Not all rows give a size; the values are once, few, many and, for expanded clones, a class.

J gene	D gene	clone size	V gene	CDR3 protein	CDR3 DNA
TRBJ2-2	.	.	TRBV7-3	CASSLNGRKNTGELFF	TGTGCCAGCAGCTTAAATGGGCGGAAGAACACCGGGGAGCTGTTTTTT
TRBJ2-1	TRBD2	.	TRBV6-1	CASRNLAGGDGEQFF	TGTGCCAGCAGAAACCTAGCGGGAGGGGACGGTGAGCAGTTCTTC
TRBJ2-7	.	.	TRBV13	CASSLRGASSYEQYF	TGTGCCAGCAGCTTAAGAGGGGCAAGCTCCTACGAGCAGTACTTC
TRBJ2-7	.	.	TRBV7-9	CASSLVAGGDEQYF	TGTGCCAGCAGCTTAGTGGCAGGGGGGGACGAGCAGTACTTC
TRBJ2-2	.	.	TRBV7-9	CASSLAQGDTGELFF	TGTGCCAGCAGCTTAGCACAGGGTGACACCGGGGAGCTGTTTTTT
TRBJ2-7	TRBD2	few	TRBV4-3	CASSQERGGEQYF	TGCGCCAGCAGCCAAGAGCGGGGGGGCGAGCAGTACTTC
TRBJ1-2	.	.	TRBV10-3	CATTAGQSDNYGYTF	TGTGCCACCACCGCCGGACAGTCCGATAACTATGGCTACACCTTC
TRBJ1-5	.	.	TRBV6-1	CASSEDRYSNQPQHF	TGTGCCAGCAGTGAGGATAGGTATAGCAATCAGCCCCAGCATTTT
TRBJ1-4	.	.	TRBV5-1	CASSKLAGPDEKLFF	TGCGCCAGCAGCAAACTGGCAGGCCCGGATGAAAAACTGTTTTTT
TRBJ1-3	.	.	TRBV5-4	CASSPTRGNTIYF	TGTGCCAGCAGCCCAACTAGGGGAAACACCATATATTTT
TRBJ1-3	.	.	TRBV19	CASQSPGRDTIYF	TGTGCCAGTCAGTCACCAGGGCGAGACACCATATATTTT
TRBJ2-5	.	.	TRBV28	CASSRLAGGETQYF	TGTGCCAGCAGCCGATTAGCCGGCGGGGAGACCCAGTACTTC
TRBJ2-3	.	.	TRBV5-4	CASSLGGITEDTQYF	TGTGCCAGCAGCTTGGGCGGGATAACGGAGGATACGCAGTATTTT
TRBJ1-4	TRBD1	.	TRBV7-2	CASRPTGGINEKLFF	TGTGCCAGCAGGCCTACAGGGGGAATTAATGAAAAACTGTTTTTT
TRBJ2-3	.	.	TRBV27	CASSSESDTQYF	TGTGCCAGCAGTTCCGAGTCAGATACGCAGTATTTT
TRBJ2-3	.	.	TRBV28	CASSFGTGFAGWDTQYF	TGTGCCAGCAGTTTTGGGACTGGCTTCGCCGGGTGGGATACGCAGTATTTT
TRBJ2-5	TRBD2	.	TRBV7-7	CASSLGAGGFPETQYF	TGTGCCAGCAGCTTAGGGGCGGGAGGTTTTCCAGAGACCCAGTACTTC
TRBJ1-5	.	.	TRBV2	CASSGGALDQPQHF	TGTGCCAGCAGTGGAGGGGCGCTGGATCAGCCCCAGCATTTT